This T cell receptor beta chain was identified in a study of cytomegalovirus exposure and HLA in healthy donors. As for the study in general: The early release's HLA-typed donors yielded tens of millions of unique TCRs. Whole-study results and caveats: Most CMV-associated TCR beta chains were later found to appear HLA-restricted.

In the PCR, 60 Vbeta and 13 Jbeta primers were used. Data came from immunoSEQ multiplex PCR; TCRdb stores just in-frame clones and leaves some out. This sample contains around 51,000 clones. In regard to this clone: What it recognizes is unknown.

The sequenced sample was PBMCs. This clonotype originated in a man aged 40-49 years in good health and CMV-seropositive.

The CDR3 protein is CASRDPAGVDTQYF. The CDR3 nucleotides are TGTGCCAGTAGGGACCCAGCGGGGGTAGATACGCAGTATTTT. This chain joins TRBV19 and TRBJ2-3; 8 nucleotides match TRBD2. Germline V gene lookup returns CDR1 LNHDA and CDR2 SQIVND (reference sequence). The CDR3 runs 14 residues. Trimming at V came to 6 bases and at J to 5 bases, leaving 7 bases not matched to a gene.